This T cell receptor (beta chain) was observed in a study of blood T cell repertoires in COVID-19. Trimming took 4 bases from V and 2 from J, leaving 8 bases between them. CDR1 SQVTM and CDR2 ANQGSEA come from the germline V gene. CDR3 length: 12 amino acids. Clones were sequenced by immunoSEQ multiplex PCR, and TCRdb holds only the in-frame ones, with some missing. The sample yields 200,000 or so clones, roughly 80% seen once. The specimen was peripheral blood. The TCR originated in a woman aged 30 to 39 with acute or convalescent COVID-19. The chain employs TRBV29-1 and TRBJ1-1; D remains ambiguous. The DNA of the CDR3 is TGCAGCGTTGGAGGGCTTAACACTGAAGCTTTCTTT. It translates to CSVGGLNTEAFF.